The 27 T cell receptor beta chains presented below share a single source sample, sequenced in a study of cytomegalovirus exposure and HLA in healthy donors. TCRdb's copy holds only in-frame clones and misses some; the assay was immunoSEQ multiplex PCR. The sample lists some 170,000 clones, about 87% seen once, with 1.4% in the top ten. The sample taken for sequencing was PBMCs. The receptor source for this set is a woman in her twenties or thirties in good health and CMV-seronegative.

This clone turned up a few times. The chain couples TRBV30 to TRBJ1-2; D possibly corresponds to TRBD1 (6 bases). From germline, CDR1 is GTSNPN and CDR2 SVGIG (reference sequence). This CDR3 comprises 13 residues. V lost 2 bases and J 3 bases, leaving 10 bases between the germline ends. The CDR3 DNA reads TGTGCCTGGAGTATTACAGGGTACTATGGCTACACCTTC. As protein: CAWSITGYYGYTF.

The chain uses TRBV15 and TRBJ2-1; TRBD2 is a possible D gene (5 bases). Between the trimmed V and J ends, which lost 2 bases and 8 bases, there was a span of 16 bases. Germline V gene lookup returns CDR1 LNHNV and CDR2 YYDKDF (reference sequence). CDR3 length equals 15 residues. The CDR3 is CATSRPERVGYEQFF. CDR3 coding DNA: TGTGCCACCAGCAGACCAGAGAGGGTTGGGTATGAGCAGTTCTTC.

The chain is built from TRBV27 and TRBJ1-5, with TRBD1 matching over 7 bases. J lost 3 bases, V lost 3 bases, and 5 bases had no gene match. CDR3 length equals 15 residues. In germline, CDR1 is MNHEY, CDR2 SMNVEV (reference sequence). The CDR3 loop reads CASSFRGGYNQPQHF. CDR3 bases: TGTGCCAGCAGTTTCAGAGGGGGCTACAATCAGCCCCAGCATTTT.

J is TRBJ1-1 and V is TRBV10-3; D is unclear. Germline V lookup: CDR1 ENHRY, CDR2 SYGVKD. The V end was cut by 3 bases, the J end by 4 bases, with 6 bases between. There are 12 residues in the CDR3. CDR3 sequence: CAISESGTEAFF. CDR3 bases: TGTGCCATCAGTGAAAGCGGCACTGAAGCTTTCTTT.

The genes are TRBV7-8 and TRBJ2-1, with D tentatively TRBD1 (5 bases). The V gene lost 3 bases and the J gene lost 8 bases, with 8 bases spanning the gap. This CDR3 is built from 12 residues. CDR1 SGHVS and CDR2 FQNEAQ come from the germline V gene. The CDR3 region is CASSFRVDEQFF. The DNA for the CDR3 is TGTGCCAGCAGCTTCAGGGTTGATGAGCAGTTCTTC.

The rearrangement joins TRBV25-1 to TRBJ1-5; weak D call: TRBD1 (5 bases). Trimming took off 3 bases at V and 5 bases at J, with 20 bases between the two ends. CDR3 size: 17 residues. From germline, CDR1 is MGHDK and CDR2 SYGVNS. The CDR3 sequence is CASSDSGTGRLHQPQHF. CDR3 nucleotides: TGTGCCAGCAGTGACAGCGGGACGGGCCGACTCCATCAGCCCCAGCATTTT.

This chain connects TRBV7-6 to TRBJ2-1; 11 bases align to TRBD2. Losses at the gene ends were 4 bases for V and 4 bases for J; bases not matched to a gene: 6. The CDR3 is 16 amino acids. The germline V gene encodes CDR1 SGHVS and CDR2 FNYEAQ. The CDR3 DNA reads TGTGCCAGCAGCTCCATTAGCGGGGGGGTGTACAATGAGCAGTTCTTC. Its protein product is CASSSISGGVYNEQFF. The entire variable domain, with the rest obtained from reference TRBV7-6 and TRBJ2-1, is as follows: GAGVSQSPRYKVTKRGQDVALRCDPISGHVSLYWYRQALGQGPEFLTYFNYEAQQDKSGLPNDRFSAERPEGSISTLTIQRTEQRDSAMYRCASSSISGGVYNEQFFGPGTRLTVL.

This chain's CDR3 is CASSSYLAGRSTEAFF. In nucleotides, the CDR3 is TGCGCCAGCAGCTCCTACCTGGCGGGGAGGAGCACTGAAGCTTTCTTT. The rearrangement links TRBV5-1 to TRBJ1-1; D is ambiguous. This CDR3 spans 16 amino acids. The V and J ends lost 3 bases and 4 bases respectively, with 19 bases between them. Germline loops: CDR1 SGHRS, CDR2 YFSETQ.

CDR3 loop: CSAQVTGANVLTF. The CDR3 region has the DNA TGCAGCGCCCAGGTGACTGGGGCCAACGTCCTGACTTTC. The chain is built from TRBV29-1 and TRBJ2-6; no clear D gene. This CDR3 has 13 amino acids. The germline gives CDR1 SQVTM, CDR2 ANQGSEA. The V end was cut by 7 bases, the J end by 2 bases, with 9 bases between. The entire variable domain, with the rest obtained from reference TRBV29-1 and TRBJ2-6, is as follows: SAVISQKPSRDICQRGTSLTIQCQVDSQVTMMFWYRQQPGQSLTLIATANQGSEATYESGFVIDKFPISRPNLTFSTLTVSNMSPEDSSIYLCSAQVTGANVLTFGAGSRLTVL.

This clone has a handful of counts. The chain joins TRBV6-5 to TRBJ1-6; perhaps TRBD1 as D (5 bases). V lost 5 bases, J lost 10 bases, and 12 bases lay in between. Germline-derived CDR1 and CDR2 are MNHEY and SVGAGI. This CDR3 is built from 13 residues. In nucleotides, the CDR3 is TGTGCCAGCAGTCAGGCCAGGGAATCACCCCTCCACTTT. It encodes CASSQARESPLHF.

The chain couples TRBV7-9 to TRBJ1-2; 7 nucleotides match TRBD1. The germline V gene has CDR1 SEHNR and CDR2 FQNEAQ (reference sequence). This CDR3 is built from 16 residues. V was pared by 3 bases and J by 4 bases, with 11 bases of the junction left unmatched. DNA of the CDR3: TGTGCCAGCAGCTTCAACACCCGGGACAGCCGCTATGGCTACACCTTC. Residues: CASSFNTRDSRYGYTF.

This sequence joins TRBV6-6 and TRBJ1-6; 7 nucleotides align to TRBD1. With 4 bases clipped from V and 6 bases from J, the junction kept 9 bases outside the gene matches. The germline CDR1 and CDR2 sequences are MNHNY and SVGAGI (reference sequence). The CDR3 contains 16 residues. The CDR3 loop reads CASSSPPGQPNSPLHF. CDR3 bases: TGTGCCAGCAGTTCACCCCCGGGACAGCCTAATTCACCCCTCCACTTT.

V usage is TRBV30 and J usage is TRBJ2-7; 7 bases are shared with TRBD2. CDR3 length: 14 residues. V was clipped by 3 bases and J by 2 bases; unmatched bases: 7. Germline V lookup: CDR1 GTSNPN, CDR2 SVGIG (reference sequence). The CDR3 sequence is CAWRRLARTYEQYF. CDR3 in DNA: TGTGCCTGGAGGAGACTAGCCCGTACCTACGAGCAGTACTTC.

This rearrangement joins TRBV7-8 to TRBJ1-2; D is unclear. In germline, CDR1 is SGHVS, CDR2 FQNEAQ. The CDR3 is made up of 13 amino acids. The V end was cut by 5 bases, the J end by 4 bases, with 11 bases between. CDR3 protein: CASSREVSYGYTF. CDR3 DNA: TGTGCCAGCAGCCGGGAAGTCAGCTATGGCTACACCTTC.

This clone occurred a few times. The chain couples TRBV7-9 to TRBJ2-7, with 7 bases matching TRBD1. V lost 5 bases, J lost 3 bases, and 7 bases stayed unmatched. Per the germline V gene, CDR1 is SEHNR and CDR2 is FQNEAQ (reference sequence). The CDR3 totals 14 residues. The CDR3 DNA is TGTGCCAGCAGCCCAAGACAGGGACGCTACGAGCAGTACTTC. This gives the protein CASSPRQGRYEQYF.

This clone is a singleton in its sample. The chain uses TRBV6-5 and TRBJ1-5, with unresolved D. Trimming took 6 bases from V and 3 from J, leaving 15 bases between them. Germline CDR1 and CDR2: MNHEY and SVGAGI. The CDR3 is made up of 15 amino acids. The CDR3: CASRRTRGPNQPQHF. The CDR3, as DNA: TGTGCCAGCAGACGTACGCGGGGTCCCAATCAGCCCCAGCATTTT.

V and J are TRBV6-1 and TRBJ2-6; 8 bases are shared with TRBD1. CDR3 size: 19 residues. Germline CDR1 MNHNS, CDR2 SASEGT. The J segment lost 4 bases and the V segment lost 2 bases, leaving 13 bases of the junction unmatched. The DNA for the CDR3 is TGTGCCAGCAGTGAACAGGGGGCAAGTCTATGGAGCGGGGCCAACGTCCTGACTTTC. This gives the protein CASSEQGASLWSGANVLTF.

This clone was observed once. J is TRBJ2-7 and V is TRBV29-1; D possibly corresponds to TRBD1 (6 bases). From germline, CDR1 is SQVTM and CDR2 ANQGSEA. This CDR3 has 15 amino acids. The germline V and J ends were trimmed by 0 bases and 4 bases, with 16 bases remaining between them. CDR3 DNA: TGCAGCGTTGAAGATCCGGACAGTCCCTCGTACGAGCAGTACTTC. Translating it yields CSVEDPDSPSYEQYF.

This sequence joins TRBV2 and TRBJ2-7, with unresolved D. CDR1 is SNHLY, CDR2 FYNNEI, per germline. The CDR3 sequence is 11 residues long. The V end lost 6 bases, the J end lost 4 bases, and 7 bases lay between the germline ends. The CDR3 loop is CASSPNYEQYF. The CDR3 region has the DNA TGTGCCAGCAGCCCAAATTACGAGCAGTACTTC.

The rearrangement joins TRBV25-1 to TRBJ1-4, with TRBD1 matching over 7 bases. The junction had 8 bases not matched to a gene; V was cut back by 1 base and J by 6 bases. CDR1 is MGHDK and CDR2 is SYGVNS in the germline V gene. The CDR3 consists of 16 residues. The DNA for the CDR3 is TGTGCCAGCAGTGAATGGAGCACAGGGGCAGATGAAAAACTGTTTTTT. Its translation: CASSEWSTGADEKLFF.

The CDR3 here is CASGPSGRGRGYTF. The CDR3 DNA sequence: TGTGCCAGCGGACCCAGTGGCAGGGGGCGCGGCTACACCTTC. The V and J genes are TRBV9 and TRBJ1-2, with 8 bases identical to TRBD1. Looked up from germline, CDR1 is SGDLS and CDR2 is YYNGEE. Losses at the gene ends were 7 bases for V and 8 bases for J; bases not matched to a gene: 13. The CDR3 has 14 residues.

The chain uses TRBV2 and TRBJ1-1, with D tentatively TRBD1 (5 bases). Germline CDR1 and CDR2: SNHLY and FYNNEI. The CDR3 has 13 amino acids. V gave up 4 bases and J gave up 1 base, with 7 bases separating them. Here the CDR3 reads CASSVRGNTEAFF. CDR3 in DNA: TGTGCCAGCAGTGTAAGGGGGAACACTGAAGCTTTCTTT.

This clone was observed a few times. The rearrangement joins TRBV7-2 to TRBJ1-2; D unresolved. Germline CDR1 is SGHTA and CDR2 is FQGNSA. The CDR3 is 15 amino acids. With 0 bases removed from V and 0 bases from J, the gap between germline ends came to 8 bases. The CDR3 here is CASSLAAVSNYGYTF. CDR3 sequence (DNA): TGTGCCAGCAGCTTAGCGGCAGTTTCTAACTATGGCTACACCTTC.

The chain has TRBV30 and TRBJ1-3; a possible D gene is TRBD1 (5 bases). There are 13 residues in the CDR3. Germline CDR1 and CDR2: GTSNPN and SVGIG (reference sequence). The V and J ends lost 2 bases and 8 bases respectively, with 13 bases between them. In nucleotides, the CDR3 is TGTGCCTGGAGTACATTACCGGGGGACACCATATATTTT. Translating gives CAWSTLPGDTIYF.

V usage is TRBV5-1 and J usage is TRBJ2-1; tentatively, D is TRBD1 (5 bases). V was clipped by 1 base and J by 5 bases, with 7 bases between them. CDR1 is SGHRS and CDR2 is YFSETQ in the germline V gene. The CDR3 covers 13 residues. In DNA form, the CDR3 reads TGCGCCAGCAGCTTGAGGGGCGACAATGAGCAGTTCTTC. Protein sequence: CASSLRGDNEQFF.

The CDR3 nucleotides read TGTGCCATGGGGACAGGGGGCACTGAAGCTTTCTTT. Translation: CAMGTGGTEAFF. J is TRBJ1-1 and V is TRBV10-3; 11 bases align to TRBD1. The CDR3 consists of 12 residues. Per the germline V gene, CDR1 is ENHRY and CDR2 is SYGVKD. V gave up 9 bases and J gave up 4 bases; unmatched junction bases: 1.

The chain links TRBV21-1 to TRBJ1-1. TRBV21-1 is noted as a pseudogene. The CDR3 runs to 12 residues. The CDR3: CASSKGRVEAFF. The CDR3 region has the DNA TGTGCCAGCAGCAAAGGGCGGGTTGAAGCTTTCTTT.